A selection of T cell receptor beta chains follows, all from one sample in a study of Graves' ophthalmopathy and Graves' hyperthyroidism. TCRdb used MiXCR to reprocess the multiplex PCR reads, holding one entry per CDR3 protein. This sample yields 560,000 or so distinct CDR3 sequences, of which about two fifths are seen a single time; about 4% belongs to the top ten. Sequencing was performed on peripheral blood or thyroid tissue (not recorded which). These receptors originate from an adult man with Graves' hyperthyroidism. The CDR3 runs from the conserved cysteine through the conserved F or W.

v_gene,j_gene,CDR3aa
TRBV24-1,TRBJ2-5,CATSKAGVETQYF
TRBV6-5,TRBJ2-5,CASSEVVAGAPVQETQYF
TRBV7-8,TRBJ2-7,CASSLLLQGTYEQYF
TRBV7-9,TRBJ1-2,CASSLAQYGYTF
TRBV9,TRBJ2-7,CASSQVGHERYF
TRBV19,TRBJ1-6,CASSIGWTAPNSPLHF
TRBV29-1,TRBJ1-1,CSVEGRGALMAFF
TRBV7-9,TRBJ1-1,CASSLIGSEAFF
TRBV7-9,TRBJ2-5,CASSLRYQIQETQYF
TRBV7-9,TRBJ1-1,CASSLSSGGKYEAFF
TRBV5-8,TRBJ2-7,CASSSGGGLAVLEQYF
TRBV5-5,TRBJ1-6,CASSLEDRGINSPLHF
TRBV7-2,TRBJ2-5,CASSLNALRDETQYF
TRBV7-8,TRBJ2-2,CASTLGPLNTGELFF
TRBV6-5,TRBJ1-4,CASNPGQGFEKLFF
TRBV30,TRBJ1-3,CAWTTGAGNTIYF
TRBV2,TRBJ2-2,CASSQEQGVTGELFF
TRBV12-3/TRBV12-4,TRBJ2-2,CASSSLRAERDGSGELFF
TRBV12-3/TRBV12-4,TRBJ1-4,CASSMGLPNEKLFF
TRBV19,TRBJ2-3,CASSISTVSTDTQYF
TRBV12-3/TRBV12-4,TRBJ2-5,CASSFQGTLRQETQYF
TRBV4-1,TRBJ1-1,CASSPGQGSAEAFF
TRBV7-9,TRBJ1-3,CASRDGSISGNTIYF
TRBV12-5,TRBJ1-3,CASGLVPPPGDTIYF
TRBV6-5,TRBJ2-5,CASSYGKDRGPMETQYF
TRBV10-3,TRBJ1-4,CAISPGLGDEKLFF
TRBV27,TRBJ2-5,CASSPTGWGETQYF
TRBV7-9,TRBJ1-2,CASSQDLVGADGYTF
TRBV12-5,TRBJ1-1,CASGGQVNTEAFF